This TCR beta chain was identified during a study of human thymus T cells. General study findings and limits: Gene usage (both V and J) appeared biased in thymic and blood repertoires.

V lost 5 bases, J lost 5 bases, and 9 bases stayed unmatched. The germline gives CDR1 SEHNR, CDR2 FQNEAQ (reference sequence). The CDR3 runs to 15 residues. As for this clone: Its antigen is unknown.

This table comes from immunoSEQ multiplex PCR, and its TCRdb copy is limited to in-frame clones, with some not included. The table records over 35,000 clones, approximately 93% of them present only once. Half of the eight donors gave about 0.45-1 mL blood during surgery. The specimen sequenced was blood. The chain carries TRBV7-9 and TRBJ1-2; 9 bases are a match to TRBD1. This clonotype was sampled from a boy in the first two years of life with a congenital heart defect but otherwise immunologically healthy. CDR3 protein: CASSGWTGDKYGYTF. The CDR3 DNA follows: TGTGCCAGCAGCGGATGGACAGGGGATAAGTATGGCTACACCTTC.